The next 10 T cell receptor beta chains were all read from a single sample in a study of blood T cell repertoires in COVID-19. Measured with immunoSEQ multiplex PCR; TCRdb has only the in-frame clones, and not every one. Of 55,000 to 70,000 clones listed, around 87% are singletons. The sequencing input was peripheral blood. These receptors all stem from a man aged 55-75 years with active or convalescent COVID-19.

This clone came up a few times. The J gene is TRBJ1-5, the V gene TRBV28; D is ambiguous. The V end lost 9 bases, the J end lost 0 bases, and 15 bases lay between the germline ends. The CDR3 loop spans 15 amino acids. Germline CDR1 and CDR2: MDHEN and SYDVKM. This CDR3 is CASRAPDYSNQPQHF. In DNA form, the CDR3 reads TGTGCCAGTAGGGCCCCGGACTATAGCAATCAGCCCCAGCATTTT.

This chain connects TRBV30 to TRBJ1-2, with 9 positions matching TRBD1. Looked up from germline, CDR1 is GTSNPN and CDR2 is SVGIG (reference sequence). The CDR3 loop spans 13 amino acids. The trim removed 5 bases at V and 5 bases at J, leaving 6 bases unmatched. The chain's CDR3 is CAWALQGAYGYTF. DNA of the CDR3: TGTGCCTGGGCGCTACAGGGGGCTTATGGCTACACCTTC.

The chain uses TRBV5-1 and TRBJ2-1, with 10 bases lining up with TRBD2. The V segment lost 4 bases and the J segment 8 bases; nucleotides outside the gene matches: 15. This CDR3 region has 17 residues. Germline-derived CDR1 and CDR2 are SGHRS and YFSETQ. The CDR3 protein is CASSLGAGGPLGDEQFF. CDR3 nucleotide sequence: TGCGCCAGCAGCCTCGGAGCGGGAGGGCCGCTAGGAGATGAGCAGTTCTTC. Looking up the rest from reference TRBV5-1 and TRBJ2-1 gives the full variable domain: KAGVTQTPRYLIKTRGQQVTLSCSPISGHRSVSWYQQTPGQGLQFLFEYFSETQRNKGNFPGRFSGRQFSNSRSEMNVSTLELGDSALYLCASSLGAGGPLGDEQFFGPGTRLTVL.

The V call is TRBV5-6, the J call TRBJ2-3; 7 bases align to TRBD2. The V and J ends lost 0 bases and 1 base, in that order; junction bases with no gene match: 11. This CDR3 comprises 18 residues. CDR1 SGHDT and CDR2 YYEEEE come from the germline V gene. The chain's CDR3 is CASSLAGGLYRGTDTQYF. CDR3 nucleotides: TGTGCCAGCAGCTTGGCTGGGGGACTATACAGAGGCACAGATACGCAGTATTTT.

J is TRBJ2-1 and V is TRBV6-5; 9 bases match TRBD2. Germline CDR1 and CDR2: MNHEY and SVGAGI. Trimming took 2 bases from V and 6 from J; bases not matched to a gene: 5. The CDR3 extends over 15 amino acids. The CDR3 region has the DNA TGTGCCAGCAGTTACCTAGCGGGAAGTGGCAATGAGCAGTTCTTC. This encodes CASSYLAGSGNEQFF.

The chain couples TRBV14 to TRBJ2-3; 10 bases align to TRBD2. CDR3 length: 18 amino acids. V dropped 0 bases and J dropped 6; count of bases not matched to a gene: 12. CDR1 is SGHDN and CDR2 is FVKESK in the germline V gene. The CDR3 sequence: CASSQDYLLAGPGDTQYF. As DNA, the CDR3 is TGTGCCAGCAGCCAAGATTACCTACTAGCGGGGCCCGGGGATACGCAGTATTTT.

The chain employs TRBV7-9 and TRBJ1-2; the D gene is possibly TRBD1 (5 bases). The V and J ends lost 0 bases and 7 bases respectively, with 12 bases between them. CDR1 is SEHNR and CDR2 is FQNEAQ in the germline V gene (reference sequence). The CDR3 sequence is 14 residues long. The CDR3 sequence: CASSLASGEIGYTF. In nucleotides, the CDR3 is TGTGCCAGCAGCTTAGCATCGGGGGAGATTGGCTACACCTTC.

This CDR3 reads CASSHRGEALTEAFF. CDR3 sequence (DNA): TGCGCCAGCAGCCACCGAGGCGAGGCTCTGACTGAAGCTTTCTTT. V usage is TRBV4-1 and J usage is TRBJ1-1, with D unclear. CDR1 is MGHRA, CDR2 YSYEKL, per germline. The V end was cut by 3 bases, the J end by 5 bases, with 16 bases between. This CDR3 has 15 residues.

The gene calls are TRBV5-5 and TRBJ2-3; 8 bases agree with TRBD2. Germline CDR1 is SGHKS and CDR2 is YYEKEE (reference sequence). The CDR3 runs 15 residues. After removal of 3 bases from V and 5 bases from J, the junction contained 8 bases not matched to a gene. The CDR3 DNA reads as TGTGCCAGCAGCTACGGACTAGCCCGAAAAGATACGCAGTATTTT. Amino acids: CASSYGLARKDTQYF.

The J gene is TRBJ2-1, the V gene TRBV12-2; the table's D call, TRBD1, was not checked against the DNA. TRBV12-2 is described as a pseudogene. The CDR3 consists of 14 residues. CDR3 amino acids: CASRLNTCSDEQFF. Here the CDR3 DNA reads TGTGCAAGTCGCCTGAATACATGCTCCGATGAGCAGTTCTTC.